This T cell receptor (beta chain) was sequenced during a study of blood T cell repertoires in COVID-19. Overall study: Some COVID-19 samples were acute and others convalescent; all came from the United States, Italy and Spain. T cells, B-cell-depleted T cells, or PBMCs supplied cDNA or gDNA.

Trimming shortened V by 4 bases and J by 7 bases, and 10 bases separated the two germline ends. The CDR3 spans 12 residues. In the original workflow: Scientists estimated how many nucleated cells there were by amplifying reference gene primers. Using immunoSEQ multiplex PCR, the repertoire was profiled, and TCRdb retains in-frame clones only, with some absent. That table supplies the V and J calls and clone size; D and trimming were determined from the DNA. Found here are about 48,000 clones, approximately 80% of them singletons; the top ten hold 7% to 8.5%. The origin of this receptor is a man in his forties or fifties with acute or convalescent COVID-19. The sample consisted of peripheral blood. V is TRBV12-3 or TRBV12-4 and J is TRBJ1-1, with no clear D. The CDR3 DNA reads TGTGCCAGCAGTTCTCGACTCAATGAAGCTTTCTTT. Translated: CASSSRLNEAFF.